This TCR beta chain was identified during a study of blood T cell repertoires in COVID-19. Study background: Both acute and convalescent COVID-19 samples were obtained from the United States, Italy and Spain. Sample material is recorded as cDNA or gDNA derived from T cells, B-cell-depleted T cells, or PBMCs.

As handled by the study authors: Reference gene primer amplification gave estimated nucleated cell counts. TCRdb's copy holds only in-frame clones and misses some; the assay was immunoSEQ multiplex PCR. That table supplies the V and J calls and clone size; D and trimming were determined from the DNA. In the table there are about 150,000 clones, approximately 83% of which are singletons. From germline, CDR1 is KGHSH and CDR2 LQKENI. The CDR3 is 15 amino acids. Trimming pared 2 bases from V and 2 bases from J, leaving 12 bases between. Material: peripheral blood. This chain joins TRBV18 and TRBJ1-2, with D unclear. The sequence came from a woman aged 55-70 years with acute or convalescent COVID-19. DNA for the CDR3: TGTGCCAGCTCACCATCCGGACTGACCAACTATGGCTACACCTTC. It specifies CASSPSGLTNYGYTF.